This T cell receptor beta chain originates from a study of spatial heterogeneity in lung cancer. Study-wide context: Alpha-chain detections were consistently fewer than beta-chain detections among the sequences. Every unique TCR and UMI combination, on average, appeared more than ten times in raw reads. Study observations and caveats: The study found ubiquitous expanded tumor TCRs in blood more at resection than follow-up.

Time point described: sample taken at primary tumor resection. Unsorted whole RNA from tumor, nontumor lung or frozen PBMC underwent sequencing. At least ten counts were recorded for this clonotype. Its antigen is not identified. TCRdb redid the calling of the 5' RACE reads with MiXCR, one entry per CDR3 protein. The sample comprises some 40,000 distinct CDR3 sequences, 5.2% of which are singletons, and 25% rests with the top ten. Sequenced material: PBMCs, taken at surgery. This sequence originates from a female donor with early-stage non-small cell lung cancer.

The CDR3 loop is CASSYRSGGETQYF. The CDR3 bases are TGTGCCAGCAGCTATCGTAGCGGGGGAGAGACCCAGTACTTC. J is TRBJ2-5 and V is TRBV7-8; 9 bases are shared with TRBD2. The germline V gene has CDR1 SGHVS and CDR2 FQNEAQ. J was trimmed by 4 bases and V by 4 bases; bases with no gene match: 4. This CDR3 contains 14 residues.